These 10 T cell receptor beta chains share one sample of origin, sequenced in a study of human T cells and chemical hapten exposure. Specified time point: patch test 1, 2 weeks after DPC sensitization. Regarding treatment: therapeutic diphenylcyclopropenone sensitization with weekly scalp DPC. In TCRdb, the RACE reads were re-called with MiXCR into one record per CDR3 protein. The data hold some 380,000 distinct CDR3 sequences, with about 4.8% observed a single time. The sequenced sample was whole blood, obtained in connection with sensitization to the hapten diphenylcyclopropenone (DPC). The receptors here all came from a woman aged 45-65 years with alopecia areata. Some clones in this sample may be carry-over from other donors' samples.

A few counts support this clonotype. The chain couples TRBV18 to TRBJ1-4; the D gene is possibly TRBD1 (5 bases). Germline assignment: CDR1 KGHSH and CDR2 LQKENI. The V gene lost 0 bases and the J gene lost 0 bases, with 11 bases spanning the gap. This CDR3 comprises 17 residues. The CDR3 DNA is TGTGCCAGCTCACCACCGCAGGGAGGGACAACTAATGAAAAACTGTTTTTT. Amino acids: CASSPPQGGTTNEKLFF.

This clonotype was seen a handful of times. This chain links TRBV10-3 with TRBJ2-7; TRBD1 matches 8 bases. The V gene's germline CDR1 is ENHRY and CDR2 SYGVKD. V shed 6 bases, J shed 5 bases, and the junction held 9 bases outside the gene matches. The length of the CDR3 is 14 residues. The CDR3, as DNA: TGTGCCATCAGCCCGGACAGGGAGACCCACGAGCAGTACTTC. It translates to CAISPDRETHEQYF.

A few counts support this clonotype. The chain links TRBV12-3 or TRBV12-4 to TRBJ1-2; TRBD1 matches 9 bases. The CDR3 is made up of 16 amino acids. V lost 2 bases to trimming and J lost 6 bases; unmatched junction nucleotides: 10. The CDR3 spells CASSLYGTGLTDGYTF. DNA for the CDR3: TGTGCCAGCAGTTTATACGGGACAGGGTTAACGGATGGCTACACCTTC.

This clonotype was detected ten times or more. This rearrangement joins TRBV7-2 to TRBJ2-7, with D maybe TRBD2 (5 bases). Germline CDR1 reads SGHTA; CDR2 reads FQGNSA. This CDR3 has 14 residues. Trimming removed 5 bases from V and 0 bases from J, with 11 bases in between. CDR3 sequence (DNA): TGTGCCAGCAGCCCGCGGGCGGACTCCTACGAGCAGTACTTC. Encoded protein: CASSPRADSYEQYF. The complete variable domain, with remaining parts taken from reference TRBV7-2 and TRBJ2-7, reads GAGVSQSPSNKVTEKGKDVELRCDPISGHTALYWYRQSLGQGLEFLIYFQGNSAPDKSGLPSDRFSAERTGGSVSTLTIQRTQQEDSAVYLCASSPRADSYEQYFGPGTRLTVT.

This clonotype was counted ten times or more. The chain couples TRBV29-1 to TRBJ2-7; the match to TRBD1 covers 9 bases. The CDR3 runs to 13 residues. Trimming at V came to 6 bases and at J to 5 bases, leaving 8 bases not matched to a gene. CDR1 and CDR2 from the germline V gene are SQVTM and ANQGSEA. The CDR3 DNA reads TGCAGCGTCTCCCCAACAGGGGGCGACGAGCAGTACTTC. As protein: CSVSPTGGDEQYF.

Comments on this clonotype: A read error may be the cause here, since a much bigger clone is one base away. In this CDR3 the conserved last residue, phenylalanine or tryptophan, is missing, so a read error is likely. The CDR3 region is CASSDLGDRGNTGELFY. As DNA, the CDR3 is TGTGCCAGCAGTGATTTAGGGGACAGGGGAAACACCGGGGAGCTGTTTTAT. This chain links TRBV6-1 with TRBJ2-2; 10 bases agree with TRBD1. Germline CDR1 and CDR2: MNHNS and SASEGT. CDR3 size: 17 residues. The junction had 6 bases not matched to a gene; V was cut back by 3 bases and J by 2 bases.

This clonotype was seen repeatedly, ten times or more. The genes are TRBV20-1 and TRBJ2-6; D remains ambiguous. Deletions cut 0 bases from V and 0 bases from J, with 6 bases between. The V gene's germline CDR1 is DFQATT and CDR2 SNEGSKA (reference sequence). This CDR3 spans 15 amino acids. The CDR3 DNA sequence: TGCAGTGCTAGAGATCGATCCTCTGGGGCCAACGTCCTGACTTTC. Its protein is CSARDRSSGANVLTF.

This clonotype appeared many times. The V gene is TRBV9, the J gene TRBJ2-3, with TRBD2 as a possible D gene (7 bases). The CDR3 has 15 residues. Deletions cut 0 bases from V and 6 bases from J, with 14 bases between. The germline gives CDR1 SGDLS, CDR2 YYNGEE. Written as DNA, the CDR3 is TGTGCCAGCAGCGTAGGCGGGGGCCCCGAGGATACGCAGTATTTT. Translated, it gives CASSVGGGPEDTQYF.

This clonotype was detected many times. The V call is TRBV9, the J call TRBJ2-3; tentatively, D is TRBD2 (6 bases). CDR3 length: 15 residues. V was pared by 4 bases and J by 6 bases, with 18 bases between. The germline gives CDR1 SGDLS, CDR2 YYNGEE. CDR3 sequence: CASSSSGRLEDTQYF. CDR3 coding DNA: TGTGCCAGCAGCTCAAGTGGGAGACTAGAGGATACGCAGTATTTT.

The table lists this clonotype with many counts. The CDR3: CASSPPSGSGQETQYF. The CDR3 region has the DNA TGTGCCAGCTCACCTCCCTCTGGTAGCGGTCAAGAGACCCAGTACTTC. This chain uses TRBV18 with TRBJ2-5, with D possibly TRBD2 on 6 matching bases. The CDR3 totals 16 residues. V was clipped by 3 bases and J by 2 bases, with 16 bases between them. Per germline, CDR1 KGHSH and CDR2 LQKENI. The full variable domain, in which reference TRBV18 and TRBJ2-5 provide the parts outside the CDR3, is NAGVMQNPRHLVRRRGQEARLRCSPMKGHSHVYWYRQLPEEGLKFMVYLQKENIIDESGMPKERFSAEFPKEGPSILRIQQVVRGDSAAYFCASSPPSGSGQETQYFGPGTRLLVL.